This is a list of T cell receptor beta chains from one sample in a study of CD8 T cell repertoires and HIV-1 epitope variants. The protocol was immunoSEQ multiplex PCR, while the TCRdb copy is restricted to in-frame clones and leaves out a portion. The table lists under 100,000 clones, 60% to 80% of them singletons. Input material: uncultured baseline CD8+ T cells from peripheral blood mononuclear cells (PBMCs). All receptors come from a male donor with HIV. The CDR3 runs from the conserved cysteine through the conserved F or W. D genes are given only for firm matches. The size field is filled for only some rows; it gives once, few, many or a size class.

v_call	j_call	clone_size	d_call	cdr3_aa	cdr3_nt
TRBV28	TRBJ2-3	NA	TRBD2	CAGGTSGAPETDTQYF	TGTGCCGGAGGGACTAGCGGGGCCCCCGAGACAGATACGCAGTATTTT
TRBV19	TRBJ1-4	NA	NA	CASSISWTADEKLFF	TGTGCCAGTAGTATTTCGTGGACAGCGGATGAAAAACTGTTTTTT
TRBV30	TRBJ1-4	NA	NA	CAWRGLASNEKLFF	TGTGCCTGGAGGGGGTTGGCATCTAATGAAAAACTGTTTTTT
TRBV7-3	TRBJ1-2	NA	TRBD1	CASSLWGRGRDGYTF	TGTGCCAGCAGCTTATGGGGCAGGGGGCGGGATGGCTACACCTTC
TRBV5-1	TRBJ2-7	NA	NA	CASSGGDLSYEQYF	TGCGCCAGCAGCGGCGGGGACCTGTCCTACGAGCAGTACTTC
TRBV6-6	TRBJ1-5	NA	TRBD1	CASSPGQDGQPQHF	TGTGCCAGCAGCCCTGGACAGGACGGGCAGCCCCAGCATTTT
TRBV27	TRBJ2-2	NA	TRBD2	CASSGGWTSGTGELFF	TGTGCCAGCAGTGGGGGTTGGACTAGCGGTACCGGGGAGCTGTTTTTT
TRBV4-1	TRBJ2-5	NA	TRBD2	CASSQESSGRRQETQYF	TGCGCCAGCAGCCAAGAGTCCAGCGGGAGAAGGCAAGAGACCCAGTACTTC
TRBV7-2	TRBJ1-6	NA	TRBD1	CASSRQGTNSPLHF	TGTGCCAGCAGCCGACAGGGAACAAATTCACCCCTCCACTTT
TRBV5-1	TRBJ2-3	NA	NA	CASSPSPGIDTQYF	TGCGCCAGCAGCCCATCCCCAGGGATTGATACGCAGTATTTT
TRBV28	TRBJ1-5	few	TRBD1	CASSFETGLPNQPQHF	TGTGCCAGCAGTTTTGAGACAGGGCTACCCAATCAGCCCCAGCATTTT
TRBV28	TRBJ2-7	once	TRBD1	CASRGDRGLYEQYF	TGTGCCAGCAGGGGGGACAGGGGCCTCTACGAGCAGTACTTC
TRBV28	TRBJ1-1	once	TRBD1	CASSLLDRQAGRAFF	TGTGCCAGCAGCTTGCTGGACAGGCAGGCCGGAAGAGCTTTCTTT
TRBV5-6	TRBJ2-5	NA	NA	CASSLGVRRETQYF	TGTGCCAGCAGCTTGGGAGTGAGGCGGGAGACCCAGTACTTC
TRBV7-2	TRBJ2-5	few	NA	CASSLVVRAAETQYF	TGTGCCAGCAGCTTAGTAGTCAGGGCGGCGGAGACCCAGTACTTC
TRBV27	TRBJ2-7	NA	TRBD2	CASSLATSGSYEQYF	TGTGCCAGCAGTTTGGCGACTAGCGGCTCCTACGAGCAGTACTTC
TRBV11-2	TRBJ2-1	once	TRBD2	CASSPVPLREVVNEQFF	TGTGCCAGCAGCCCAGTCCCCCTTCGGGAGGTAGTCAATGAGCAGTTCTTC
TRBV30	TRBJ1-6	NA	NA	CAWSGALGRSSPLHF	TGTGCCTGGAGTGGGGCCCTCGGGCGTAGTTCACCCCTCCACTTT
TRBV27	TRBJ2-2	NA	NA	CASSLWDTGELFF	TGTGCCAGCAGTTTATGGGACACCGGGGAGCTGTTTTTT
TRBV28	TRBJ2-3	NA	NA	CASSGGGTSTDTQYF	TGTGCCAGTTCTGGAGGGGGTACCAGCACAGATACGCAGTATTTT
TRBV28	TRBJ2-6	NA	NA	CASSPGGSGANVLTF	TGTGCCAGCAGTCCTGGGGGGTCTGGGGCCAACGTCCTGACTTTC
TRBV19	TRBJ2-1	NA	TRBD2	CASSGGLAGKNEQFF	TGTGCCAGTAGTGGGGGACTAGCGGGAAAAAATGAGCAGTTCTTC
TRBV5-6	TRBJ1-1	NA	NA	CASRTNLSPAFF	TGTGCCAGCAGGACCAATCTTTCGCCAGCTTTCTTT
TRBV19	TRBJ1-5	NA	TRBD1	CATQGTGNQPQHF	TGTGCCACTCAAGGGACAGGGAATCAGCCCCAGCATTTT
TRBV6-1	TRBJ2-3	NA	TRBD2	CASSEGTSGRVGPSTDTQYF	TGTGCCAGCAGTGAAGGGACTAGCGGGAGGGTTGGCCCTAGCACAGATACGCAGTATTTT
TRBV28	TRBJ2-3	NA	TRBD2	CASSLPQGLAGTNTQYF	TGTGCCAGCAGTCTCCCCCAAGGACTAGCGGGAACTAATACGCAGTATTTT
TRBV6-5	TRBJ1-1	NA	TRBD1	CASSYSTGDTEAFF	TGTGCCAGCAGTTACTCGACAGGGGACACTGAAGCTTTCTTT
TRBV9	TRBJ2-3	NA	TRBD1	CASSVAGQGLDTQYF	TGTGCCAGCAGCGTAGCGGGACAGGGGTTAGATACGCAGTATTTT
TRBV5-1	TRBJ2-5	NA	NA	CASRGGALETQYF	TGCGCCAGCAGAGGGGGGGCATTAGAGACCCAGTACTTC
TRBV5-1	TRBJ1-2	NA	TRBD1	CASSLARQGAPLTF	TGCGCCAGCAGCTTGGCTCGACAGGGGGCACCTCTAACCTTC
TRBV27	TRBJ1-1	NA	NA	CASSYGTMTWNTEAFF	TGTGCCAGCAGCTACGGGACAATGACTTGGAACACTGAAGCTTTCTTT
TRBV9	TRBJ2-2	NA	NA	CASSVGDMDTGELFF	TGTGCCAGCAGCGTAGGAGACATGGACACCGGGGAGCTGTTTTTT
TRBV6-1	TRBJ2-6	NA	NA	CASIRLNSGANVLTF	TGTGCCAGCATCAGATTGAACTCTGGGGCCAACGTCCTGACTTTC
TRBV5-1	TRBJ1-3	NA	NA	CASSHSGDSGNTIYF	TGCGCCAGCAGCCACTCAGGGGACTCTGGAAACACCATATATTTT
TRBV21-1	TRBJ2-7	NA	NA	CASNPNRAGTYEQYF	TGTGCCAGCAACCCGAACAGGGCTGGAACCTACGAGCAGTACTTC
TRBV6-1	TRBJ1-1	few	NA	CASTQGRDETEAFF	TGTGCCAGCACCCAAGGACGGGATGAAACTGAAGCTTTCTTT
TRBV28	TRBJ1-4	medium-sized	NA	CASNGETPEKLFF	TGTGCCAGCAACGGGGAGACCCCTGAAAAACTGTTTTTT
TRBV11-1	TRBJ2-7	few	NA	CASSPRTSQRVHEQYF	TGTGCCAGCAGCCCCCGGACTTCTCAACGGGTCCACGAGCAGTACTTC
TRBV18	TRBJ2-5	NA	NA	CASSLTWGSGEETQYF	TGTGCCAGCTCACTGACTTGGGGTAGCGGAGAAGAGACCCAGTACTTC
TRBV28	TRBJ1-5	NA	TRBD1	CASRATGVILVDQPQHF	TGTGCCAGCAGGGCGACAGGGGTAATATTAGTGGATCAGCCCCAGCATTTT
TRBV29-1	TRBJ2-5	NA	TRBD2	CSASTSGRSQETQYF	TGCAGCGCCTCGACTAGCGGGAGGTCCCAAGAGACCCAGTACTTC
TRBV5-1	TRBJ2-7	NA	TRBD2	CASSFSGGPSAHEQYF	TGCGCCAGCAGCTTTAGCGGGGGGCCATCCGCGCACGAGCAGTACTTC
TRBV13	TRBJ2-1	NA	NA	CASSLTGGNEQFF	TGTGCCAGCAGCTTAACCGGGGGCAATGAGCAGTTCTTC
TRBV2	TRBJ2-5	few	NA	CASSDLAEGGETQYF	TGTGCCAGCAGTGACCTAGCGGAGGGGGGAGAGACCCAGTACTTC
TRBV2	TRBJ2-5	NA	TRBD1	CASTGQGVRETQYF	TGTGCCAGCACAGGACAGGGTGTCAGGGAGACCCAGTACTTC
TRBV19	TRBJ1-2	NA	TRBD1	CASSIDGDSTYGYTF	TGTGCCAGTAGTATAGATGGGGACAGCACATATGGCTACACCTTC
TRBV18	TRBJ1-5	few	NA	CASSPDQGRGQPQHF	TGTGCCAGCTCACCAGATCAGGGGCGCGGGCAGCCCCAGCATTTT
TRBV5-5	TRBJ1-2	once	TRBD1	CASSLTGGAGYTF	TGTGCCAGCAGCTTGACAGGGGGCGCTGGCTACACCTTC